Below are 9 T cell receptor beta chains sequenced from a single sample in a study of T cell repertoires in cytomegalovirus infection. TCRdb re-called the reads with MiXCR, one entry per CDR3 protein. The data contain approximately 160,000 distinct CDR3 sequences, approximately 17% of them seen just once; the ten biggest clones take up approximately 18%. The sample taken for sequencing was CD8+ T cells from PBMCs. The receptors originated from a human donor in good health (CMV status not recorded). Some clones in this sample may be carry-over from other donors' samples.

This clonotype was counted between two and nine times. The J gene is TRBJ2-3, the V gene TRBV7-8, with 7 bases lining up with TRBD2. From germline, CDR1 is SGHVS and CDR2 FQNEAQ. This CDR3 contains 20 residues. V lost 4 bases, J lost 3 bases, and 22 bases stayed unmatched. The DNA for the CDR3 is TGTGCCAGCAGCTACCCGCGGGGGTACGACTCCATAATAGTTACAGATACGCAGTATTTT. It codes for CASSYPRGYDSIIVTDTQYF.

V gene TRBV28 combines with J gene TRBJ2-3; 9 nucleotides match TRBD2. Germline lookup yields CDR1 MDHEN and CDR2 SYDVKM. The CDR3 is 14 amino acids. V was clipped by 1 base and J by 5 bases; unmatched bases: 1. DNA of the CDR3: TGTGCCAGCAGTTTATCAGCGGGAGGAGATACGCAGTATTTT. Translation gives CASSLSAGGDTQYF.

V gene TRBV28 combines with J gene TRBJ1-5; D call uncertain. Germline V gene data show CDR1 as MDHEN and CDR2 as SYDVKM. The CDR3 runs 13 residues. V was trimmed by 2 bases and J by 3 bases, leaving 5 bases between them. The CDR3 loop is CASSLTHNQPQHF. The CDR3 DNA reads TGTGCCAGCAGTTTAACTCACAATCAGCCCCAGCATTTT.

CDR3 sequence: CSAIGAAFSYEQYF. For the CDR3, the DNA is TGCAGTGCTATAGGGGCGGCTTTCTCCTACGAGCAGTACTTC. This rearrangement joins TRBV20-1 to TRBJ2-7, with D possibly being TRBD1 (5 bases). CDR1 is DFQATT, CDR2 SNEGSKA, per germline (reference sequence). The CDR3 totals 14 residues. V was pared by 4 bases and J by 0 bases, with 13 bases between.

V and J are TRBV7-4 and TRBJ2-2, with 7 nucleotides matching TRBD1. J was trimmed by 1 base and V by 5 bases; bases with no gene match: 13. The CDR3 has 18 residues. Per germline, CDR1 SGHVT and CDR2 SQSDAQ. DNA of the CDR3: TGTGCCAGCAGCCCCGAGGGGGCGGCCCATCGGAACACCGGGGAGCTGTTTTTT. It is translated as CASSPEGAAHRNTGELFF.

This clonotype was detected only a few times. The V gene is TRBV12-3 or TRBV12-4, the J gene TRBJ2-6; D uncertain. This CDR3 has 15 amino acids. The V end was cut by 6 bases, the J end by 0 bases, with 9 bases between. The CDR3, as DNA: TGTGCCAGCAGCCGAATAAGCTCTGGGGCCAACGTCCTGACTTTC. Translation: CASSRISSGANVLTF.

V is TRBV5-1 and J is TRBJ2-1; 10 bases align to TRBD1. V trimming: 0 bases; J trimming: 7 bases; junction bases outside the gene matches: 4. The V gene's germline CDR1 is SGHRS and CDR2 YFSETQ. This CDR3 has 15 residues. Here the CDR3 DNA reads TGCGCCAGCAGCTTGGGACAGGGGGCGGAAAATGAGCAGTTCTTC. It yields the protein CASSLGQGAENEQFF.

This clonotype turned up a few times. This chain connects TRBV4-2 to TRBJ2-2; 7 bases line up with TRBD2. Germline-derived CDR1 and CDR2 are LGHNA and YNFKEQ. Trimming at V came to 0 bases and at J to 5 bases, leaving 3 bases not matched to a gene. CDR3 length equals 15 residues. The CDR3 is CASSQESSGTGELFF. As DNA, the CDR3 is TGTGCCAGCAGCCAAGAAAGTAGCGGGACCGGGGAGCTGTTTTTT.

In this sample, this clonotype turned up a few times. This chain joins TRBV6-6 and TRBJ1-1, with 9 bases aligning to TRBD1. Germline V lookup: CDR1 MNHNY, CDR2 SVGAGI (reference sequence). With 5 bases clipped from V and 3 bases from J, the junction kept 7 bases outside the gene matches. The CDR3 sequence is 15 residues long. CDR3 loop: CASSIPRTGDTEAFF. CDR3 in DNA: TGTGCCAGCAGTATCCCGAGGACAGGGGACACTGAAGCTTTCTTT.